The rows below give T cell receptor beta chains drawn from one sample of a study of cytomegalovirus exposure and HLA in healthy donors. The protocol was immunoSEQ multiplex PCR, while the TCRdb copy is restricted to in-frame clones and leaves out a portion. The data show around 350,000 clones, 86% seen once. The source material was PBMCs. These receptor sequences come from a woman aged 18-30 years in good health and CMV-seronegative. Each CDR3 is given with its conserved first and last residue. Fields, in order: J gene, D gene, CDR3 length, V gene, clone size, CDR3 DNA, CDR3 protein. The D gene is left open where the match is weak. Clone sizes are given selectively: once, few, many, or a class where the clone is expanded.

j_gene: TRBJ2-5; d_gene: -; len: 13; v_gene: TRBV6-6; abundance: -; CDR3nt: TGTGCCAGCAGTTACAGGGGGCAAGAGACCCAGTACTTC; CDR3aa: CASSYRGQETQYF
j_gene: TRBJ2-7; d_gene: TRBD1; len: 14; v_gene: TRBV6-4; abundance: -; CDR3nt: TGTGCCAGCAGCTTCGGGACAGCCTCCTACGAGCAGTACTTC; CDR3aa: CASSFGTASYEQYF
j_gene: TRBJ2-7; d_gene: TRBD1; len: 15; v_gene: TRBV4-2; abundance: -; CDR3nt: TGTGCCAGCAGCCAAGATCCGGGACAGGGCAACGAGCAGTACTTC; CDR3aa: CASSQDPGQGNEQYF
j_gene: TRBJ2-7; d_gene: -; len: 12; v_gene: TRBV14; abundance: -; CDR3nt: TGTGCCAGCAGCCAACCGGGGTACGAGCAGTACTTC; CDR3aa: CASSQPGYEQYF
j_gene: TRBJ1-1; d_gene: -; len: 13; v_gene: TRBV9; abundance: -; CDR3nt: TGTGCCAGCAGCGTAGGTCCGGCGGGTGAAGCTTTCTTT; CDR3aa: CASSVGPAGEAFF
j_gene: TRBJ2-1; d_gene: TRBD1; len: 13; v_gene: TRBV27; abundance: once; CDR3nt: TGTGCCAGCACCTTCCAGGGGGACAATGAGCAGTTCTTC; CDR3aa: CASTFQGDNEQFF
j_gene: TRBJ1-1; d_gene: -; len: 13; v_gene: TRBV4-2; abundance: few; CDR3nt: TGTGCCAGCAGCCAAGAACTGCCCGTTGAGGCTTTCTTT; CDR3aa: CASSQELPVEAFF
j_gene: TRBJ1-1; d_gene: -; len: 11; v_gene: TRBV28; abundance: -; CDR3nt: TGTGCCAGCAGTCGCTTCTCGGGAGCTTTCTTT; CDR3aa: CASSRFSGAFF
j_gene: TRBJ2-6; d_gene: -; len: 17; v_gene: TRBV27; abundance: -; CDR3nt: TGTGCCAGCAGTTTAGGGCCTAATCGGGGTGGGGCCAACGTCCTGACTTTC; CDR3aa: CASSLGPNRGGANVLTF
j_gene: TRBJ1-5; d_gene: TRBD1; len: 15; v_gene: TRBV6-5; abundance: once; CDR3nt: TGTGCCAGCAGTTACGGGGACAGCGGGTTTCAGCCCCAGCATTTT; CDR3aa: CASSYGDSGFQPQHF
j_gene: TRBJ2-1; d_gene: -; len: 15; v_gene: TRBV11-2; abundance: -; CDR3nt: TGTGCCAGCAGCTTATGGAGCTTCTCCTACAATGAGCAGTTCTTC; CDR3aa: CASSLWSFSYNEQFF
j_gene: TRBJ2-1; d_gene: -; len: 12; v_gene: TRBV6-5; abundance: -; CDR3nt: TGTGCCAGCCGGGGGTCCTACAATGAGCAGTTCTTC; CDR3aa: CASRGSYNEQFF
j_gene: TRBJ1-5; d_gene: -; len: 17; v_gene: TRBV27; abundance: -; CDR3nt: TGTGCCAGCAGTCCTTTGACAGGCGGTGACCAAAGGCGGCCCCAGCATTTT; CDR3aa: CASSPLTGGDQRRPQHF
j_gene: TRBJ2-7; d_gene: -; len: 15; v_gene: TRBV27; abundance: -; CDR3nt: TGTGCCAGCAGTTTATCGCCCGGGAGTTCCTACGAGCAGTACTTC; CDR3aa: CASSLSPGSSYEQYF
j_gene: TRBJ2-3; d_gene: TRBD2; len: 16; v_gene: TRBV27; abundance: -; CDR3nt: TGTGCCAGTTCCCCTAGCGGGAGAGCTTACACAGATACGCAGTATTTT; CDR3aa: CASSPSGRAYTDTQYF
j_gene: TRBJ1-1; d_gene: -; len: 16; v_gene: TRBV4-1; abundance: -; CDR3nt: TGCGCCAGCAGCCAAGGGGTAGGAGGGGCGGGCACTGAAGCTTTCTTT; CDR3aa: CASSQGVGGAGTEAFF
j_gene: TRBJ2-7; d_gene: -; len: 14; v_gene: TRBV13; abundance: -; CDR3nt: TGTGCCAGCAGCTTAGGGGGGACTCCCTACGAGCAGTACTTC; CDR3aa: CASSLGGTPYEQYF
j_gene: TRBJ2-7; d_gene: -; len: 13; v_gene: TRBV5-1; abundance: -; CDR3nt: TGCGCCAGCAGCGACCTTTCGGGCTACGAGCAGTACTTC; CDR3aa: CASSDLSGYEQYF
j_gene: TRBJ2-3; d_gene: TRBD2; len: 15; v_gene: TRBV28; abundance: -; CDR3nt: TGTGCCAGCAGTTCACTAGCGGGGTCAACAGATACGCAGTATTTT; CDR3aa: CASSSLAGSTDTQYF
j_gene: TRBJ1-2; d_gene: TRBD1; len: 16; v_gene: TRBV2; abundance: -; CDR3nt: TGTGCCAGCAGTCCCCTTAGCAGGGGGGCTAACTATGGCTACACCTTC; CDR3aa: CASSPLSRGANYGYTF
j_gene: TRBJ1-1; d_gene: TRBD1; len: 16; v_gene: TRBV27; abundance: -; CDR3nt: TGTGCCAGCAGTGGCCGGACAGGGAGGATAAACACTGAAGCTTTCTTT; CDR3aa: CASSGRTGRINTEAFF
j_gene: TRBJ2-5; d_gene: TRBD2; len: 15; v_gene: TRBV9; abundance: -; CDR3nt: TGTGCCAGCAGCTGGGGGGAGGGCCCGGGAGAGACCCAGTACTTC; CDR3aa: CASSWGEGPGETQYF
j_gene: TRBJ2-3; d_gene: -; len: 15; v_gene: TRBV7-3; abundance: -; CDR3nt: TGTGCCAGCAGCCCCAGGATTACCCCCCAGGATACGCAGTATTTT; CDR3aa: CASSPRITPQDTQYF
j_gene: TRBJ2-1; d_gene: TRBD2; len: 15; v_gene: TRBV7-8; abundance: -; CDR3nt: TGTGCCAGCAGCTCCACCGGGACTAGCATGGGCGAGCAGTTCTTC; CDR3aa: CASSSTGTSMGEQFF
j_gene: TRBJ1-4; d_gene: -; len: 12; v_gene: TRBV5-1; abundance: -; CDR3nt: TGCGCCAGCAGTCTTTCCGGTGAAAAACTGTTTTTT; CDR3aa: CASSLSGEKLFF
j_gene: TRBJ2-7; d_gene: -; len: 15; v_gene: TRBV5-4; abundance: -; CDR3nt: TGTGCCAGCAGCCCACGACTAGGGAAGAGTGAAGAGCAGTACTTC; CDR3aa: CASSPRLGKSEEQYF
j_gene: TRBJ2-7; d_gene: -; len: 13; v_gene: TRBV13; abundance: -; CDR3nt: TGTGCCAGCAGGCCGGGACTCGGCGGGGAGCAGTACTTC; CDR3aa: CASRPGLGGEQYF
j_gene: TRBJ1-1; d_gene: -; len: 16; v_gene: TRBV29-1; abundance: -; CDR3nt: TGCAGCGTTGAAGATGCCCGCGGGAGGCCGAACACTGAAGCTTTCTTT; CDR3aa: CSVEDARGRPNTEAFF
j_gene: TRBJ1-1; d_gene: TRBD1; len: 14; v_gene: TRBV5-1; abundance: -; CDR3nt: TGCGCCAGCAGCTTGGGACAGGGAAGGACTGAAGCTTTCTTT; CDR3aa: CASSLGQGRTEAFF
j_gene: TRBJ2-7; d_gene: TRBD1; len: 14; v_gene: TRBV27; abundance: -; CDR3nt: TGTGCCAGCAGTTCGGGACAGGGGCTTAACGAGCAGTACTTC; CDR3aa: CASSSGQGLNEQYF
j_gene: TRBJ1-2; d_gene: -; len: 15; v_gene: TRBV30; abundance: -; CDR3nt: TGTGCCTGGAGTCTAAATAACGGGAGGTTGGAAGGCTACACCTTC; CDR3aa: CAWSLNNGRLEGYTF
j_gene: TRBJ2-1; d_gene: -; len: 14; v_gene: TRBV2; abundance: -; CDR3nt: TGTGCCAGCAGTGTAGGGACTCCTGGCGATGAGCAGTTCTTC; CDR3aa: CASSVGTPGDEQFF
j_gene: TRBJ2-5; d_gene: -; len: 15; v_gene: TRBV4-1; abundance: -; CDR3nt: TGCGCCAGCAGCCGAGGAGGAGGGGACCAAGAGACCCAGTACTTC; CDR3aa: CASSRGGGDQETQYF
j_gene: TRBJ2-1; d_gene: TRBD2; len: 15; v_gene: TRBV6-5; abundance: -; CDR3nt: TGTGCCAGCAGCCTTACTAGCGGGGGATACAATGAGCAGTTCTTC; CDR3aa: CASSLTSGGYNEQFF
j_gene: TRBJ2-7; d_gene: -; len: 14; v_gene: TRBV5-5; abundance: -; CDR3nt: TGTGCCAGCAGCCTCTGGGACATGGGCTACGAGCAGTACTTC; CDR3aa: CASSLWDMGYEQYF
j_gene: TRBJ2-3; d_gene: TRBD1; len: 14; v_gene: TRBV6-1; abundance: -; CDR3nt: TGTGCCACTGAAGACAGGGGAGTAACAGATACGCAGTATTTT; CDR3aa: CATEDRGVTDTQYF
j_gene: TRBJ1-2; d_gene: -; len: 18; v_gene: TRBV5-1; abundance: -; CDR3nt: TGCGCCAGCAGCTCTCGGACCCCGGGGAGTTACGTCATCTATGGCTACACCTTC; CDR3aa: CASSSRTPGSYVIYGYTF
j_gene: TRBJ1-1; d_gene: -; len: 15; v_gene: TRBV6-1; abundance: -; CDR3nt: TGTGCCAGCCTCGGGGACACCTCCACGGGCACTGAAGCTTTCTTT; CDR3aa: CASLGDTSTGTEAFF
j_gene: TRBJ2-1; d_gene: TRBD1; len: 15; v_gene: TRBV6-1; abundance: -; CDR3nt: TGTGCCAGCAGTGAAGCCCCGACAGGGTCGTATGAGCAGTTCTTC; CDR3aa: CASSEAPTGSYEQFF